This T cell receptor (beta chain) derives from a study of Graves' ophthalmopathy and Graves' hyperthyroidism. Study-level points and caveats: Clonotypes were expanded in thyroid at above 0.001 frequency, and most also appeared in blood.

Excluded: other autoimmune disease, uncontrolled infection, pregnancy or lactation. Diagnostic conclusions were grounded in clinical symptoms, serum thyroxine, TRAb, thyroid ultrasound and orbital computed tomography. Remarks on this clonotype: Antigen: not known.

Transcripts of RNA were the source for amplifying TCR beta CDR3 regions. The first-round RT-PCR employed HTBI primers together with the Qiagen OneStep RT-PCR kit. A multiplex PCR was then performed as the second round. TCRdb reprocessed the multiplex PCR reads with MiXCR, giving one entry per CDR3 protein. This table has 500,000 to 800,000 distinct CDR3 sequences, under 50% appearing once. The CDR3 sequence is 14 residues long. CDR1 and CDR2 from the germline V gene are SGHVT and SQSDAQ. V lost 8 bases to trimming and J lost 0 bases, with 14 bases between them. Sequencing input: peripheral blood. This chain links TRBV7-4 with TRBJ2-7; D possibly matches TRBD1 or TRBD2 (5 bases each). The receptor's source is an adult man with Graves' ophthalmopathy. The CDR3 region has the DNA TGTGCCAGCTCGGCCGGGGCTAGCTCCTACGAGCAGTACTTC. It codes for CASSAGASSYEQYF. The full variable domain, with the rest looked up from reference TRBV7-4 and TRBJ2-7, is GAGVSQSPRYKVAKRGRDVALRCDSISGHVTLYWYRQTLGQGSEVLTYSQSDAQRDKSGRPSGRFSAERPERSVSTLKIQRTEQGDSAVYLCASSAGASSYEQYFGPGTRLTVT.